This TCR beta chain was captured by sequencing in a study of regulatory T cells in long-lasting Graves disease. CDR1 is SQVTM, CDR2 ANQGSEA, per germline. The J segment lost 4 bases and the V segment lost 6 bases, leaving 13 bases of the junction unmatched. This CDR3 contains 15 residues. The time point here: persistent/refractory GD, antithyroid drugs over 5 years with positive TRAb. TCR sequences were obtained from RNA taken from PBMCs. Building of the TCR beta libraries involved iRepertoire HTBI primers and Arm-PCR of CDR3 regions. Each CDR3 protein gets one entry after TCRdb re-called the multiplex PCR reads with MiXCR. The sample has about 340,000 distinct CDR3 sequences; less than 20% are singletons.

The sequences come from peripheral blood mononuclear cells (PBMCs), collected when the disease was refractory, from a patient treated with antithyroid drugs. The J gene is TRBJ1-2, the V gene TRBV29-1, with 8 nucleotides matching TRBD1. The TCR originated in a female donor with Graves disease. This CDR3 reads CSVGAQGARVYGYTF. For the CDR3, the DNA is TGCAGCGTGGGGGCCCAGGGGGCGCGAGTCTATGGCTACACCTTC.